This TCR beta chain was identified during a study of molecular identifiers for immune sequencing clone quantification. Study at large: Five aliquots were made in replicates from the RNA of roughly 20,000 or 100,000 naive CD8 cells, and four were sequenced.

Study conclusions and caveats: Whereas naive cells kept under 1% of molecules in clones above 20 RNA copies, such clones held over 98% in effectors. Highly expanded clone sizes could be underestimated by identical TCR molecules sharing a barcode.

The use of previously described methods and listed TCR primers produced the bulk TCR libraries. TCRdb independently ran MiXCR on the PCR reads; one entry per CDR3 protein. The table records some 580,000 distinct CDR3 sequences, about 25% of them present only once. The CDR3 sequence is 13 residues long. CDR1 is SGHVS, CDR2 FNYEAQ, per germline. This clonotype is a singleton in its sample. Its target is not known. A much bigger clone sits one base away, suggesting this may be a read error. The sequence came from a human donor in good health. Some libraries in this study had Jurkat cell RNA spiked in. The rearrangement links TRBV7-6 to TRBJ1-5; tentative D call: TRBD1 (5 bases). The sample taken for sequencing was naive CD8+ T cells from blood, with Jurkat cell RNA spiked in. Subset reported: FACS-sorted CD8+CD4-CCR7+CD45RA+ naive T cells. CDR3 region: CVSSQEGIQPQHF. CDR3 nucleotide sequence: TGTGTCAGCAGCCAAGAGGGGATCCAGCCCCAGCATTTT. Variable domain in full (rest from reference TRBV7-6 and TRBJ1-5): GAGVSQSPRYKVTKRGQDVALRCDPISGHVSLYWYRQALGQGPEFLTYFNYEAQQDKSGLPNDRFSAERPEGSISTLTIQRTEQRDSAMYRCVSSQEGIQPQHFGDGTRLSIL.